The 15 T cell receptor beta chains in this list originate from one sample, sequenced in a study of cytomegalovirus exposure and HLA in healthy donors. Both 60 Vbeta primers and 13 Jbeta primers went into the PCR. Only in-frame clones appear in the TCRdb table, and some are missing; sequencing was by immunoSEQ multiplex PCR. The sample records some 200,000 clones, more than 75% being singletons. Sequencing was carried out using PBMCs. These receptor sequences come from a girl less than two years old in good health and CMV-seronegative.

The chain uses TRBV5-4 and TRBJ2-1, with D perhaps TRBD2 (5 bases). Between the trimmed V and J ends, which lost 0 bases and 6 bases, there was a span of 10 bases. The CDR3 contains 14 residues. Germline CDR1 is SGHNT and CDR2 is YYREEE (reference sequence). The CDR3 loop reads CASSLVLALNEQFF. The CDR3, as DNA: TGTGCCAGCAGCTTGGTGCTAGCCCTCAATGAGCAGTTCTTC.

The CDR3 reads CASSPTGLTEAFF. The CDR3 DNA is TGCGCCAGCAGCCCCACAGGGCTGACTGAAGCTTTCTTT. This chain connects TRBV4-1 to TRBJ1-1; tentative D call: TRBD1 (6 bases). CDR3 size: 13 residues. Germline V gene sequence: CDR1 MGHRA, CDR2 YSYEKL. V was trimmed by 4 bases and J by 5 bases, leaving 11 bases between them.

The chain recombines TRBV30 with TRBJ2-3; a possible D gene is TRBD2 (7 bases). The CDR3 has 15 amino acids. Germline lookup yields CDR1 GTSNPN and CDR2 SVGIG (reference sequence). Trimming stripped 4 bases from V and 2 bases from J, with 16 bases between. CDR3 nucleotides: TGTGCCTGGAACGCGGGGGCCCCTGTCACAGATACGCAGTATTTT. This encodes CAWNAGAPVTDTQYF.

J is TRBJ1-5 and V is TRBV30; 12 bases fit TRBD1. Looked up from germline, CDR1 is GTSNPN and CDR2 is SVGIG (reference sequence). Trimming removed 1 base from V and 7 bases from J; junction bases left unmatched: 2. The CDR3 has 14 amino acids. The CDR3 region is CAWSGGQGAQPQHF. CDR3 sequence (DNA): TGTGCCTGGAGTGGGGGACAGGGGGCCCAGCCCCAGCATTTT.

This sequence joins TRBV18 and TRBJ2-3, with 7 bases aligning to TRBD1. This CDR3 comprises 15 residues. The V segment lost 5 bases and the J segment 2 bases; nucleotides outside the gene matches: 7. The germline V gene encodes CDR1 KGHSH and CDR2 LQKENI. CDR3 sequence (DNA): TGTGCCAGCTCATTTGACAGGGTAAACACAGATACGCAGTATTTT. It yields the protein CASSFDRVNTDTQYF.

The CDR3 region is CASVGQGCNQPQHF. CDR3 nucleotide sequence: TGTGCCAGCGTGGGACAGGGGTGCAATCAGCCCCAGCATTTT. The chain has TRBV21-1 and TRBJ1-5; the DNA was not used to check the table's D call, TRBD1. TRBV21-1 is a known pseudogene. CDR3 length: 14 amino acids.

This clone was seen only a few times. The J gene is TRBJ2-7, the V gene TRBV29-1, with 10 bases identical to TRBD2. There are 15 residues in the CDR3. Germline lookup yields CDR1 SQVTM and CDR2 ANQGSEA. With V trimmed by 5 bases and J by 1 base, 8 bases remained unmatched. CDR3 loop: CSVFRTSGRSYEQYF. The CDR3 region has the DNA TGCAGCGTTTTTCGGACTAGCGGCCGATCCTACGAGCAGTACTTC.

The rearrangement links TRBV27 to TRBJ2-1; 13 bases agree with TRBD2. The CDR3 length is 17 residues. The V segment lost 5 bases and the J segment 6 bases; nucleotides outside the gene matches: 10. Germline loops: CDR1 MNHEY, CDR2 SMNVEV (reference sequence). DNA of the CDR3: TGTGCCAGCAGTCCCTCACTAGCGGGGGGGCCATTCAATGAGCAGTTCTTC. Its translation is CASSPSLAGGPFNEQFF.

With respect to this clone: Likely a read error: the CDR3 ends without its conserved phenylalanine or tryptophan. This rearrangement joins TRBV18 to TRBJ1-1, with 7 bases lining up with TRBD1. With 3 bases clipped from V and 4 bases from J, the junction kept 5 bases outside the gene matches. Germline-derived CDR1 and CDR2 are KGHSH and LQKENI. The CDR3 has 14 amino acids. For the CDR3, the DNA is TGTGCCAGCTCACCGGTAACAGGGGCCACTGAAGCTTTCCTT. It encodes CASSPVTGATEAFL.

The V and J genes are TRBV30 and TRBJ2-3; tentatively, D is TRBD1 (5 bases). The CDR3 is 14 residues long. V was pared by 1 base and J by 0 bases, with 8 bases between. Germline-derived CDR1 and CDR2 are GTSNPN and SVGIG (reference sequence). This CDR3 reads CAWSGQTSTDTQYF. For the CDR3, the DNA is TGTGCCTGGAGTGGACAGACTAGCACAGATACGCAGTATTTT.

CDR3 residues: CASSLSAGANEQFF. CDR3 coding DNA: TGTGCCAGCAGCTTAAGTGCAGGGGCGAATGAGCAGTTCTTC. The rearrangement links TRBV7-3 to TRBJ2-1; D may be TRBD1 (6 bases). This CDR3 is built from 14 residues. Trimming pared 1 base from V and 7 bases from J, leaving 11 bases between. Germline CDR1 is SGHTA and CDR2 is FQGTGA.

The chain employs TRBV4-3 and TRBJ2-2; 10 bases agree with TRBD1. Germline CDR1 is LGHNA and CDR2 is YSLEER. This CDR3 spans 19 amino acids. The ends lost 0 bases at V and 1 base at J; junction bases unmatched: 8. CDR3 DNA: TGCGCCAGCAGCCAAGAAGCGGAGACAGGGGGCTTGAACACCGGGGAGCTGTTTTTT. Its translation: CASSQEAETGGLNTGELFF.

The V and J genes are TRBV29-1 and TRBJ2-5; 7 bases fit TRBD1. There are 12 residues in the CDR3. Trimming at V came to 7 bases and at J to 2 bases, leaving 4 bases not matched to a gene. Germline V gene data show CDR1 as SQVTM and CDR2 as ANQGSEA. Here the CDR3 reads CSAWTGQETQYF. Here the CDR3 DNA reads TGCAGCGCATGGACAGGACAAGAGACCCAGTACTTC.

The V call is TRBV9, the J call TRBJ2-5; D is perhaps TRBD1 (5 bases). Looked up from germline, CDR1 is SGDLS and CDR2 is YYNGEE. Trimming took 3 bases from V and 4 from J, leaving 7 bases between them. The CDR3 runs 12 residues. As DNA, the CDR3 is TGTGCCAGCAGCGCTAGGGGAGAGACCCAGTACTTC. It codes for CASSARGETQYF.

The chain employs TRBV18 and TRBJ2-7; 10 nucleotides agree with TRBD1. This CDR3 has 18 residues. Germline-derived CDR1 and CDR2 are KGHSH and LQKENI. The junction had 15 bases not matched to a gene; V was cut back by 5 bases and J by 2 bases. The CDR3 region has the DNA TGTGCCAGCTCAATAGGCCCCGCAACCGGGACAGGGGCCTACGAGCAGTACTTC. The encoded protein is CASSIGPATGTGAYEQYF. Together with reference TRBV18 and TRBJ2-7, the CDR3 gives the full variable domain: NAGVMQNPRHLVRRRGQEARLRCSPMKGHSHVYWYRQLPEEGLKFMVYLQKENIIDESGMPKERFSAEFPKEGPSILRIQQVVRGDSAAYFCASSIGPATGTGAYEQYFGPGTRLTVT.